The 16 T cell receptor beta chains in this list originate from one sample, sequenced in a study of CD8+ T cells in alopecia areata (dated by TCRdb to 2016 to 2018). This sample's time point label indicates: around 4 weeks on oral tofacitinib. The sample's treatment or condition label is to be understood as: oral pan-JAK inhibitor, 5-10 mg twice daily. The method behind the library was the immunoSEQ multiplex PCR assay. To provide template for TCR sequencing, every sample had RNA extracted and reverse transcribed into cDNA. Imported from immuneACCESS, the table was reduced by TCRdb to in-frame sequences with V and J called. These copies leave out some clones; in studies compared against another copy, an unresolved V gene accounts for under half, and the cause of the remainder is not known. The sample table holds more than 110,000 clones, of which 45% to 60% were seen once. The ten biggest clones cover roughly 15% of the sample.

This specimen was CD8+ T cells sorted from blood, taken at week 4, from a patient treated with tofacitinib. The receptors come from a human donor with alopecia areata.

Note on this clone: A far larger clone differs by one base, so this is likely a read error. This sequence joins TRBV6-6 and TRBJ2-5, with 11 nucleotides matching TRBD2. Germline lookup yields CDR1 MNHNY and CDR2 SVGAGI (reference sequence). This CDR3 has 15 residues. V was pared by 0 bases and J by 4 bases, with 1 base of the junction left unmatched. CDR3 nucleotide sequence: TGTGCCAGCAGTTACTCTAGCGGGGGGGGAGAGACCCAGTACTTC. Amino acids: CASSYSSGGGETQYF.

V gene TRBV7-6 combines with J gene TRBJ1-1; D gene ambiguous. The CDR3 extends over 13 amino acids. CDR1 SGHVS and CDR2 FNYEAQ come from the germline V gene. V lost 3 bases and J lost 0, with 5 bases in between. CDR3 in DNA: TGTGCCAGCAGCTTTGAGTTGAACACTGAAGCTTTCTTT. It translates to CASSFELNTEAFF. Looking up the rest from reference TRBV7-6 and TRBJ1-1 gives the full variable domain: GAGVSQSPRYKVTKRGQDVALRCDPISGHVSLYWYRQALGQGPEFLTYFNYEAQQDKSGLPNDRFSAERPEGSISTLTIQRTEQRDSAMYRCASSFELNTEAFFGQGTRLTVV.

The chain carries TRBV5-4 and TRBJ2-7; D unclear. The germline V gene encodes CDR1 SGHNT and CDR2 YYREEE (reference sequence). CDR3 size: 15 residues. V shed 5 bases and J shed 3 bases, with 18 bases lying between them. CDR3 bases: TGTGCCAGCAGTTCACTGTCGCAGGTTAACTACGAGCAGTACTTC. Its translation is CASSSLSQVNYEQYF.

The chain links TRBV5-1 to TRBJ2-7; D is unresolved. The CDR3 length is 12 residues. Germline CDR1 and CDR2: SGHRS and YFSETQ. V was pared by 4 bases and J by 5 bases, with 10 bases between. The CDR3 region has the DNA TGCGCCAGCAGCCGGATGGGGAACGAGCAGTACTTC. Translation gives CASSRMGNEQYF.

The gene calls are TRBV4-1 and TRBJ2-1; D is unclear. Deletions cut 5 bases from V and 6 bases from J, with 20 bases between. The CDR3 loop spans 16 amino acids. Germline assignment: CDR1 MGHRA and CDR2 YSYEKL. CDR3 loop: CASSAEEDGPFNEQFF. CDR3 coding DNA: TGCGCCAGCAGCGCCGAAGAGGACGGTCCCTTCAATGAGCAGTTCTTC.

The genes are TRBV5-1 and TRBJ2-1; TRBD2 aligns across 13 bases. Trimming removed 4 bases from V and 7 bases from J; junction bases left unmatched: 8. Germline loops: CDR1 SGHRS, CDR2 YFSETQ. The CDR3 length is 16 residues. Written as DNA, the CDR3 is TGCGCCAGCAGCCTCACAAGGACTAGCGGGGGAAATGAGCAGTTCTTC. Translated: CASSLTRTSGGNEQFF.

The genes are TRBV9 and TRBJ2-7; TRBD1 matches 10 bases. The V gene end was trimmed by 3 bases and the J gene end by 6 bases; junction bases not matched to a gene: 12. There are 16 residues in the CDR3. Germline CDR1 SGDLS, CDR2 YYNGEE. CDR3 DNA sequence: TGTGCCAGCAGCGGATCCGGGACAGGGGAGATTGGCGAGCAGTACTTC. Residues: CASSGSGTGEIGEQYF.

The rearrangement links TRBV7-3 to TRBJ1-1, with D unclear. Deletions cut 2 bases from V and 6 bases from J, with 10 bases between. This CDR3 has 13 amino acids. Germline values: CDR1 SGHTA, CDR2 FQGTGA. The CDR3 spells CASSLSTGSEAFF. The CDR3, as DNA: TGTGCCAGCAGCTTATCTACGGGTTCTGAAGCTTTCTTT.

A single count supports this clone. The V and J genes are TRBV9 and TRBJ1-6, with D uncertain. Germline CDR1 SGDLS, CDR2 YYNGEE. This CDR3 has 11 residues. V lost 3 bases and J 15 bases, leaving 10 bases between the germline ends. CDR3 in DNA: TGTGCCAGCAGCGACATGGGAATCCTCCACTTT. Translated, it gives CASSDMGILHF.

This clone has just a few counts. The genes are TRBV30 and TRBJ2-7, with D tentatively TRBD1 (7 bases). CDR1 and CDR2 (germline): GTSNPN, SVGIG (reference sequence). The V and J ends lost 2 bases and 3 bases respectively, with 11 bases between them. The CDR3 sequence is 13 residues long. CDR3 amino acids: CAWSSGGSYEQYF. The CDR3 bases are TGTGCCTGGAGTTCAGGGGGGAGCTACGAGCAGTACTTC.

The gene calls are TRBV12-5 and TRBJ2-5, with 14 bases aligning to TRBD2. Germline V CDR1 and CDR2: LGHNT, FRNRAP. V was clipped by 2 bases and J by 0 bases; unmatched bases: 11. This CDR3 is 20 amino acids long. CDR3: CASGLPTGLAGVLHQETQYF. CDR3 in DNA: TGTGCTAGTGGTTTGCCGACGGGACTAGCGGGGGTGTTGCACCAAGAGACCCAGTACTTC.

In this sample, this clone turned up once. This chain joins TRBV6-5 and TRBJ2-2; D unclear. Trimming removed 6 bases at V and 2 bases at J, with 4 bases between. The CDR3 length is 12 residues. The V gene's germline CDR1 is MNHEY and CDR2 SVGAGI. CDR3 region: CASRTNTGELFF. The DNA of the CDR3 is TGTGCCAGCAGAACAAACACCGGGGAGCTGTTTTTT.

The chain is built from TRBV6-5 and TRBJ2-7; possible D gene TRBD2, 5 bases. With 0 bases removed from V and 4 bases from J, the gap between germline ends came to 10 bases. Looked up from germline, CDR1 is MNHEY and CDR2 is SVGAGI. The CDR3 extends over 14 amino acids. The CDR3 region is CASSYSLALYEQYF. CDR3 DNA sequence: TGTGCCAGCAGTTACTCGTTAGCGTTATACGAGCAGTACTTC.

This CDR3 reads CASSSSTDTQYF. The DNA of the CDR3 is TGCGCCAGCAGTTCCTCCACAGATACGCAGTATTTT. This chain uses TRBV10-1 with TRBJ2-3; D is ambiguous. CDR3 length: 12 amino acids. The V gene lost 5 bases and the J gene lost 2 bases, with 5 bases spanning the gap. Germline CDR1 WNHNN, CDR2 SYGVQD (reference sequence).

This clone was counted only a few times. This rearrangement joins TRBV27 to TRBJ1-6; tentatively, D is TRBD1 (6 bases). The CDR3 has 16 amino acids. Germline V gene lookup returns CDR1 MNHEY and CDR2 SMNVEV (reference sequence). V was cut by 4 bases and J by 7 bases, with 17 bases left in between. The DNA for the CDR3 is TGTGCCAGCAGTTACTTCCAAGGACAGATCAATTCACCCCTCCACTTT. Translating it yields CASSYFQGQINSPLHF.

V is TRBV30 and J is TRBJ1-1, with D unclear. This CDR3 is built from 12 residues. The germline V gene encodes CDR1 GTSNPN and CDR2 SVGIG (reference sequence). The germline V and J ends were trimmed by 0 bases and 3 bases, with 5 bases remaining between them. The CDR3 protein is CAWSVSHTEAFF. CDR3 sequence (DNA): TGTGCCTGGAGTGTATCGCACACTGAAGCTTTCTTT. The complete variable domain, with remaining parts taken from reference TRBV30 and TRBJ1-1, reads SQTIHQWPATLVQPVGSPLSLECTVEGTSNPNLYWYRQAAGRGLQLLFYSVGIGQISSEVPQNLSASRPQDRQFILSSKKLLLSDSGFYLCAWSVSHTEAFFGQGTRLTVV.